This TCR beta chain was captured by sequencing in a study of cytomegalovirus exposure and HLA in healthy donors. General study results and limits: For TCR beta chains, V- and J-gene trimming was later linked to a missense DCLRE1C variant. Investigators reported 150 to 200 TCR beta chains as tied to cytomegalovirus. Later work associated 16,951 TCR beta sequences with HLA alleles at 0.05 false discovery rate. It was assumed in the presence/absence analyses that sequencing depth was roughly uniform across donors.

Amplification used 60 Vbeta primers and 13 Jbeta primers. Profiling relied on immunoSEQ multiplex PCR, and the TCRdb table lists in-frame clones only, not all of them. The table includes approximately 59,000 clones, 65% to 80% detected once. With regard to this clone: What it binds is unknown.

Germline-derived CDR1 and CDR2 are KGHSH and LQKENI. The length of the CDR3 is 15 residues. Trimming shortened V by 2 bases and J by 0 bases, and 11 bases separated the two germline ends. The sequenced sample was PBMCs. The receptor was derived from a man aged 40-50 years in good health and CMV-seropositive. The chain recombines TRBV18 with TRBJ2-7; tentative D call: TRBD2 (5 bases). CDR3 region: CASSPSGPPSYEQYF. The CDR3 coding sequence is TGTGCCAGCTCACCAAGCGGCCCCCCCTCCTACGAGCAGTACTTC.